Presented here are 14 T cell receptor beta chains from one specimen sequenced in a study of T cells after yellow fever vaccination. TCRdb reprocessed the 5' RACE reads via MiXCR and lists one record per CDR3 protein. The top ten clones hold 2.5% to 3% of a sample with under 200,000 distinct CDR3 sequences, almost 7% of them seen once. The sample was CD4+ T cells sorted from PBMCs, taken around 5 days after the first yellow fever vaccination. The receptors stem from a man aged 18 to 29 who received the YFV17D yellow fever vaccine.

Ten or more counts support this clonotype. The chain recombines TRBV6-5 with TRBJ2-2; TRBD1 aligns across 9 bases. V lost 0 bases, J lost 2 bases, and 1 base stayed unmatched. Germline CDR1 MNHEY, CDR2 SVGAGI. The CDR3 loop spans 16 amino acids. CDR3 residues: CASSYSTGGNTGELFF. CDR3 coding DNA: TGTGCCAGCAGTTACTCGACAGGGGGAAACACCGGGGAGCTGTTTTTT.

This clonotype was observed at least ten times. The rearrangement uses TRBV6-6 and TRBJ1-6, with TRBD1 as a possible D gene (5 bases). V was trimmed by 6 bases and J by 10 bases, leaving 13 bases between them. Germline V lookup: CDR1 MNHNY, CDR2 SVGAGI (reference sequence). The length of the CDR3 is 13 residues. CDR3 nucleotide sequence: TGTGCCAGCAGAGGCCCCCAGGGCTCACCCCTCCACTTT. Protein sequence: CASRGPQGSPLHF.

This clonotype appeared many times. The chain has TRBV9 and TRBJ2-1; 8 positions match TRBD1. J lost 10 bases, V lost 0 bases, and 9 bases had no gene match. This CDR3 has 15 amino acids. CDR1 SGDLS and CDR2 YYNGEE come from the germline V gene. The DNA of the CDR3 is TGTGCCAGCAGCGTAGGCCCCGGACAGGGACGGGAGCAGTTCTTC. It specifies CASSVGPGQGREQFF.

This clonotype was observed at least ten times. The CDR3 loop reads CSARPPGGDEQYF. The CDR3 coding sequence is TGCAGTGCTCGTCCGCCGGGAGGGGACGAGCAGTACTTC. This chain connects TRBV20-1 to TRBJ2-7, with 8 bases lining up with TRBD2. V gave up 5 bases and J gave up 5 bases; unmatched junction bases: 8. The germline V gene has CDR1 DFQATT and CDR2 SNEGSKA (reference sequence). The CDR3 loop spans 13 amino acids.

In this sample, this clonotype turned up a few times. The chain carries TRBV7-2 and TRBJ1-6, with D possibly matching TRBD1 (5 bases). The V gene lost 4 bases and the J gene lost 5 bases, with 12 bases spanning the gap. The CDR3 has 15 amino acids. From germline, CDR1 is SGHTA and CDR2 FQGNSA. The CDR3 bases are TGTGCCAGCAGCTCGGCGGGGACCAATAATTCACCCCTCCACTTT. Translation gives CASSSAGTNNSPLHF.

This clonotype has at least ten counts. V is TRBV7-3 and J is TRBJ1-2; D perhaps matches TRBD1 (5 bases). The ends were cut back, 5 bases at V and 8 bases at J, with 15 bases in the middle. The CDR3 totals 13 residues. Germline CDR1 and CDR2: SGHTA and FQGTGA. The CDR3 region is CASSKTVGEGYTF. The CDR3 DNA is TGTGCCAGCAGCAAGACAGTGGGCGAGGGCTACACCTTC.

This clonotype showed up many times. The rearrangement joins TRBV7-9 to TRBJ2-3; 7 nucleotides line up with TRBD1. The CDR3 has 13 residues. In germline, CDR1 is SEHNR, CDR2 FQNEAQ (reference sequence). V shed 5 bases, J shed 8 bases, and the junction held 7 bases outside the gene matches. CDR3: CASSLGQESTQYF. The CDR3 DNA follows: TGTGCCAGCAGCCTCGGACAGGAGTCTACGCAGTATTTT.

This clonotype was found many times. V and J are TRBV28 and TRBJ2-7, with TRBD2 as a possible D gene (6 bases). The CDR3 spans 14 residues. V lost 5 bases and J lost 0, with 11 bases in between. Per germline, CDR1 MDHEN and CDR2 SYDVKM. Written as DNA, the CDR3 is TGTGCCAGCAGTCCGGAGACTAGCTCCTACGAGCAGTACGTC. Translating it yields CASSPETSSYEQYV.

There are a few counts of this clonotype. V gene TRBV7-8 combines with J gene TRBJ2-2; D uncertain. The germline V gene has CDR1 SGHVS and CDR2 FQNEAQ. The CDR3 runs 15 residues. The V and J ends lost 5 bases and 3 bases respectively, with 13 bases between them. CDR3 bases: TGTGCCAGCAGCCCCCGACGGACGGACACCGGGGAGCTGTTTTTT. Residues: CASSPRRTDTGELFF.

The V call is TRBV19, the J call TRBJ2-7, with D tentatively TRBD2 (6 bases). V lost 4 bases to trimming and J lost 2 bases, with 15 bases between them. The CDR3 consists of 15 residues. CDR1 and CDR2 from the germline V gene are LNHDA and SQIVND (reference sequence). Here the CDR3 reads CASSRQPRGTYEQYF. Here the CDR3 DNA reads TGTGCCAGTAGTAGACAACCCCGGGGGACCTACGAGCAGTACTTC.

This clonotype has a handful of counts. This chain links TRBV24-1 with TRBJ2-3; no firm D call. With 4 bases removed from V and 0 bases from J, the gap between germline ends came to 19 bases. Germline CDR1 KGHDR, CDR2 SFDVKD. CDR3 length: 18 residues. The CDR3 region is CATSDNSHTATSTDTQYF. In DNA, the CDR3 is TGTGCCACCAGTGACAACTCCCACACAGCGACTAGCACAGATACGCAGTATTTT.

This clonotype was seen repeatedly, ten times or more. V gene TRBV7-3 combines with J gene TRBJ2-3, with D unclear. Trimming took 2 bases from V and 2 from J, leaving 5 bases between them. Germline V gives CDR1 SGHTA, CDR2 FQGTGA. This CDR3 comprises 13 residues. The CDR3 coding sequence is TGTGCCAGCAGCTTATCCCTCACAGATACGCAGTATTTT. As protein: CASSLSLTDTQYF.

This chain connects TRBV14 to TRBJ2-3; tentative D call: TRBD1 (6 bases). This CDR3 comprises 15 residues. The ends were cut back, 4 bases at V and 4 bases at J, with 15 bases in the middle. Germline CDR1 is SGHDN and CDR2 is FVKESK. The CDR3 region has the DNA TGTGCCAGCAGCCTACAGGGAACCAGCCCAGATACGCAGTATTTT. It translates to CASSLQGTSPDTQYF.

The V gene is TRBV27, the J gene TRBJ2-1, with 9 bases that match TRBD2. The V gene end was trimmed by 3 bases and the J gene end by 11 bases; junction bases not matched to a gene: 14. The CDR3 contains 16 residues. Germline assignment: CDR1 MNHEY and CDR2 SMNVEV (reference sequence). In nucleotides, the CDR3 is TGTGCCAGCAGTTTTTTGGCGGGGGGGGACCCCGGGAAGCAGTTCTTC. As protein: CASSFLAGGDPGKQFF.